This is a list of T cell receptor beta chains from one sample in a study of T cell changes during pregnancy in multiple sclerosis. Libraries were prepared by immunoSEQ multiplex PCR; TCRdb keeps only in-frame clonotypes and omits some of them. Altogether roughly 58,000 clones are present, 90% to 95% being singletons, with the ten largest covering less than 4%. The source material was CD8+ T cells from peripheral blood mononuclear cells, sampled in the third trimester of pregnancy. The receptors come from a female donor with multiple sclerosis, enrolled in a pregnancy study. The CDR3 runs from the conserved cysteine through the conserved F or W. The order of the fields is V gene, J gene, D gene, clone size, CDR3 DNA, CDR3 protein. The D gene is left open where the match is weak. Rows may omit the clone size; those that give it use once, few, many or a size class.

TRBV7-6	TRBJ2-2	NA	NA	TGTGCCAGCAGCCCTTTCACCGGGGAGCTGTTTTTT	CASSPFTGELFF
TRBV7-6	TRBJ2-7	TRBD1	NA	TGTGCCAGCAGCTTCTGGACAGGAACCTACGAGCAGTACTTC	CASSFWTGTYEQYF
TRBV11-2	TRBJ2-5	TRBD2	NA	TGTGCCAGCAGCTCTCGGTGGACTAGAAAGGAGACCCAGTACTTC	CASSSRWTRKETQYF
TRBV6-5	TRBJ2-7	TRBD2	NA	TGTGCCAGCAGTTACAGCGGGGGCAAAGGCGAGCAGTACTTC	CASSYSGGKGEQYF
TRBV11-2	TRBJ2-5	NA	NA	TGTGCCAGCAGCTTAGATACGAGGTGGAACCAAGAGACCCAGTACTTC	CASSLDTRWNQETQYF
TRBV10-3	TRBJ2-1	NA	once	TGTGCCATCAGTGATCCCCCCGGAGTCTCCTACAATGAGCAGTTCTTC	CAISDPPGVSYNEQFF
TRBV7-6	TRBJ2-7	TRBD2	NA	TGTGCCAGCAGCCAATTTAGCGGGGTTGCCTACGAGCAGTACTTC	CASSQFSGVAYEQYF
TRBV27	TRBJ1-2	TRBD1	NA	TGTGCCAGCAGTTTATCGAGGTCAGGGGGCTCTGGCTACACCTTC	CASSLSRSGGSGYTF
TRBV9	TRBJ1-2	TRBD1	NA	TGTGCCAGCATGGGGGAAGGGGGCGGCTACACCTTC	CASMGEGGGYTF
TRBV9	TRBJ1-1	TRBD1	NA	TGTGCCAGCAGCGTAGACGACAGGGAAGGAGCTTTCTTT	CASSVDDREGAFF
TRBV7-3	TRBJ2-3	TRBD1	NA	TGTGCCAGCAGCTTGACAGGGATTTCCACAGATACGCAGTATTTT	CASSLTGISTDTQYF
TRBV6-5	TRBJ1-1	TRBD1	NA	TGTGCCAGCAGTCCGACAGGGGGAACGGGGACTGAAGCTTTCTTT	CASSPTGGTGTEAFF
TRBV19	TRBJ2-1	TRBD2	NA	TGTGCCAGTAGTTGGGACCCGACTAGCGGGACCTACAATGAGCAGTTCTTC	CASSWDPTSGTYNEQFF
TRBV9	TRBJ2-5	NA	NA	TGTGCCAGCAGCGTAGGAGGACAGATCCAAGAGACCCAGTACTTC	CASSVGGQIQETQYF
TRBV7-6	TRBJ1-2	NA	NA	TGTGCCAGCAGCCCCACTGACGGGTATGGCTACACCTTC	CASSPTDGYGYTF
TRBV5-4	TRBJ2-7	TRBD1	NA	TGTGCCAGCAGCCCCGGGACAGGGGCCTACGAGCAGTACTTC	CASSPGTGAYEQYF
TRBV27	TRBJ2-1	TRBD2	NA	TGTGCCAGCAGTACTCGGAGCGGGAGCGATGAGCAGTTCTTC	CASSTRSGSDEQFF
TRBV27	TRBJ2-5	NA	NA	TGTGCCAGCAGCGACGGGACGACAGGACAACAAGAGACCCAGTACTTC	CASSDGTTGQQETQYF
TRBV29-1	TRBJ2-3	NA	NA	TGCAGCGTTGAGGGGGGTTTTGACAGCCGCGCTCTAAACACAGATACGCAGTATTTT	CSVEGGFDSRALNTDTQYF
TRBV6-5	TRBJ2-2	TRBD1	once	TGTGCCAGCAGTTACTCGACAGGGCGGCACACCGGGGAGCTGTTTTTT	CASSYSTGRHTGELFF
TRBV4-1	TRBJ2-1	TRBD2	once	TGCGCCAGCAGCCAAGCGGCTAGCGGGATCTACAATGAGCAGTTCTTC	CASSQAASGIYNEQFF
TRBV5-6	TRBJ2-7	NA	NA	TGTGCCAGCAGCTCGGCGGCAGGGGATGAGCAGTACTTC	CASSSAAGDEQYF
TRBV4-1	TRBJ2-7	TRBD2	NA	TGCGCCAGCAGCCAAGATCTATTGGGACTAGGGATTTCCTACGAGCAGTACTTC	CASSQDLLGLGISYEQYF
TRBV5-1	TRBJ1-2	NA	once	TGCGCCAGCAGCTTTATGGGGCAGTCCGATGGCTACACCTTC	CASSFMGQSDGYTF
TRBV6-1	TRBJ1-5	NA	NA	TGTGCCAGCAGTATAACAGGGCCCGGAAGGCCCCAGCATTTT	CASSITGPGRPQHF
TRBV7-9	TRBJ1-2	TRBD1	NA	TGTGCCAGCAGCTCCACGCCGCGGGACAGCCCAAGGGATGGCTACACCTTC	CASSSTPRDSPRDGYTF
TRBV9	TRBJ1-1	NA	NA	TGTGCCAGCAGCGCGACTTCCTGGGGGGGCGCTGAAGCTTTCTTT	CASSATSWGGAEAFF
TRBV29-1	TRBJ2-7	TRBD2	NA	TGCAGCGTTGAAGCCACTAGCGGAGCCTACGAGCAGTACTTC	CSVEATSGAYEQYF
TRBV19	TRBJ1-5	NA	once	TGTGCCAGTAGTGAGGAGGGAGCGCTCAATCAGCCCCAGCATTTT	CASSEEGALNQPQHF
TRBV6-4	TRBJ2-1	TRBD2	few	TGTGCCAGCAGCGCCGGGACTAGCGGGGACAATGAGCAGTTCTTC	CASSAGTSGDNEQFF
TRBV27	TRBJ1-1	NA	NA	TGTGCCAGCAGTTTGGGGGGGGCGAACACTGAAGCTTTCTTT	CASSLGGANTEAFF
TRBV30	TRBJ2-1	TRBD1	NA	TGTGCCTGGAGGGGGACAGGGAATAATGAGCAGTTCTTC	CAWRGTGNNEQFF
TRBV5-4	TRBJ1-1	TRBD1	NA	TGTGCCAGCAGCCCAGGGGTGGGCCGGGACAGGGTTTCATTCGCGGCTTTCTTT	CASSPGVGRDRVSFAAFF
TRBV10-1	TRBJ2-7	NA	NA	TGCGCCAGCAGTGACCCCCGCAGGTCCTACGAGCAGTACTTC	CASSDPRRSYEQYF
TRBV28	TRBJ1-5	TRBD1	NA	TGTGCCTCTTTAACCGGGGGACAGGGATTCGGCAATCAGCCCCAGCATTTT	CASLTGGQGFGNQPQHF
TRBV27	TRBJ2-1	NA	NA	TGTGCCAGCAGTTTAGACGGGAGCAATGAGCAGTTCTTC	CASSLDGSNEQFF
TRBV4-1	TRBJ1-4	TRBD1	once	TGCGCCAGCAGCCAAGAGGGACAGGGGCTTATGCATGAAAAACTGTTTTTT	CASSQEGQGLMHEKLFF
TRBV4-2	TRBJ2-5	TRBD2	NA	TGTGCCAGCAGCCAAGACCCAGGACTAGCGACTGAAGAGACCCAGTACTTC	CASSQDPGLATEETQYF
TRBV5-6	TRBJ1-4	NA	NA	TGTGCCAGCAGCGCCCCCCGGTCAACAACTAATGAAAAACTGTTTTTT	CASSAPRSTTNEKLFF
TRBV15	TRBJ2-7	NA	NA	TGTGCCACCAGCCCAACAGCCACCTCCTACGAGCAGTACTTC	CATSPTATSYEQYF
TRBV19	TRBJ2-7	TRBD2	NA	TGTGCCAGTAGTATAACAGCGGGAGGGCCCTACGAGCAGTACTTC	CASSITAGGPYEQYF
TRBV6-4	TRBJ2-4	TRBD2	NA	TGTGCCAGCAGTGACTTAGACGGGACTAGCGGGAGGGAGGCCAAAAACATTCAGTACTTC	CASSDLDGTSGREAKNIQYF
TRBV27	TRBJ1-1	NA	once	TGTGCCAGCAGTTTATCGGTTGCGGGCGACGCTGAAGCTTTCTTT	CASSLSVAGDAEAFF
TRBV29-1	TRBJ2-3	NA	NA	TGCAGCGTTGAATGGGGGAGGAGGGAAGATACGCAGTATTTT	CSVEWGRREDTQYF
TRBV13	TRBJ1-2	NA	NA	TGTGCCAGCAGCCCAGGACGGGAAACTAACTATGGCTACACCTTC	CASSPGRETNYGYTF
TRBV9	TRBJ2-1	TRBD2	NA	TGTGCCAGCAGCGTAGGGACTAGCGGGAGAATCAACACATTTGAGCAGTTCTTC	CASSVGTSGRINTFEQFF
TRBV27	TRBJ2-3	TRBD2	NA	TGTGCCAGCCGATTAGCGGGAACCTCAGATACGCAGTATTTT	CASRLAGTSDTQYF
TRBV27	TRBJ1-1	TRBD1	NA	TGTGCCAGCAGTTTGAGCACAGGGGGTTTTGAAGCTTTCTTT	CASSLSTGGFEAFF
TRBV29-1	TRBJ1-1	TRBD1	NA	TGCAGCGTTGTTGGGGACAGGGAATATTCGGCTTTCTTT	CSVVGDREYSAFF
TRBV11-2	TRBJ1-2	TRBD1	once	TGTGCCAGCAGCTTAGCGAAAGGACAGGGGGCCGACTATGGCTACACCTTC	CASSLAKGQGADYGYTF
TRBV30	TRBJ1-5	NA	NA	TGTGCCTGGAGTGTGGCCAATCAGCCCCAGCATTTT	CAWSVANQPQHF
TRBV7-9	TRBJ2-7	NA	NA	TGTGCCAGCAGCTTAATCAGCTCAGGGGCCTACGAGCAGTACTTC	CASSLISSGAYEQYF
TRBV4-1	TRBJ2-7	NA	NA	TGCGCCAGCAGCCAAGACCCCGGCCAGGGCTACGAGCAGTACTTC	CASSQDPGQGYEQYF
TRBV10-3	TRBJ2-6	NA	NA	TGTGCCACCTCCCGGAGGGGTAGGGCTGGGGCCAACGTCCTGACTTTC	CATSRRGRAGANVLTF